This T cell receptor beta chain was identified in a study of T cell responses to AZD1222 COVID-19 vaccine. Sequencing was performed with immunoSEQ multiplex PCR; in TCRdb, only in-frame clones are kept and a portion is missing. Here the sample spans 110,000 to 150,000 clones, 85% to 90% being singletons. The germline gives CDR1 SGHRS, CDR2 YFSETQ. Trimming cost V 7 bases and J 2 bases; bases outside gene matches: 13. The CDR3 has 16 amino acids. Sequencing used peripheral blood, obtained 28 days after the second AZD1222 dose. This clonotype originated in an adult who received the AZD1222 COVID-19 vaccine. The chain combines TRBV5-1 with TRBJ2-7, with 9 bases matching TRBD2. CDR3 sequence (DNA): TGCGCCAGCTCGACGGGGGGAGCGGGAGGAGCCTACGAGCAGTACTTC. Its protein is CASSTGGAGGAYEQYF. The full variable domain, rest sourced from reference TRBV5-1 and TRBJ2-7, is KAGVTQTPRYLIKTRGQQVTLSCSPISGHRSVSWYQQTPGQGLQFLFEYFSETQRNKGNFPGRFSGRQFSNSRSEMNVSTLELGDSALYLCASSTGGAGGAYEQYFGPGTRLTVT.